This record looks at one T cell receptor beta chain sequence and its context. Its target is not known. 60 Vbeta and 13 Jbeta primers were used in PCR. Study processing details: In a later analysis, of 80 million to 90 million unique beta chains, about 12 million appeared in at least two donors. The assay was immunoSEQ multiplex PCR, and TCRdb's table has in-frame clones only and misses some. V and J calls and clone size follow that table, whereas D and trimming were derived from the DNA. The data show around 150,000 clones, with around 88% seen just once and roughly 2% held by the top ten. Germline lookup yields CDR1 MNHEY and CDR2 SMNVEV (reference sequence). V lost 8 bases to trimming and J lost 4 bases, with 9 bases between them. The CDR3 extends over 12 amino acids. The entry originates in a study of cytomegalovirus exposure and HLA in healthy donors. Study-level results: In a later analysis, specific HLA alleles were associated with approximately 16,000 TCR beta sequences at a 0.05 false discovery rate.

The TCR sequence derives from a woman in her late teens or twenties in good health and CMV-seronegative. The sequencing sample was made of PBMCs. The rearrangement joins TRBV27 to TRBJ1-5; no clear D. CDR3 in amino acids: CASGSANQPQHF. The DNA for the CDR3 is TGTGCCAGCGGCAGTGCTAATCAGCCCCAGCATTTT.